This T cell receptor beta chain stems from a study of blood T cell repertoires in COVID-19. Study information: From T cells, B-cell-depleted T cells, or PBMCs came the material, which was cDNA or gDNA.

In the original workflow: Estimation of nucleated cell counts relied on the amplification of reference gene primers. Sequencing was performed with immunoSEQ multiplex PCR; in TCRdb, only in-frame clones are kept and a portion is missing. That table supplies the V and J calls and clone size; D and trimming were determined from the DNA. The repertoire holds about 130,000 clones, 85% to 90% seen once, with roughly 27% in the top ten. CDR3 length: 13 residues. Germline values: CDR1 SGHTA, CDR2 FQGTGA. Trimming removed 6 bases from V and 11 bases from J; junction bases left unmatched: 9. This TCR derives from a woman older than 75 with acute or convalescent COVID-19. Sequenced material: peripheral blood. The V call is TRBV7-3, the J call TRBJ1-1; TRBD1 matches at 10 bases. Here the CDR3 DNA reads TGTGCCAGCAGTTCCGACAGGGGGCGGGAGGCTTTCTTT. Encoded protein: CASSSDRGREAFF.